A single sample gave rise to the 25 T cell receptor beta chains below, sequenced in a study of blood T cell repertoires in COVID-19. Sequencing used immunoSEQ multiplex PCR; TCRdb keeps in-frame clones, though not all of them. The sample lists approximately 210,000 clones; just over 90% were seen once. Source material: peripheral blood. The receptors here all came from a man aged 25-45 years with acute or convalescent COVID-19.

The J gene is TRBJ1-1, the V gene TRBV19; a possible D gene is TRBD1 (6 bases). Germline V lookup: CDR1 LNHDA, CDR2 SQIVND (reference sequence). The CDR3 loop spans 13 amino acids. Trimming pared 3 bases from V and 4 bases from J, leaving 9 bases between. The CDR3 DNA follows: TGTGCCAGTAGTATGGGGGGGCGCACTGAAGCTTTCTTT. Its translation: CASSMGGRTEAFF.

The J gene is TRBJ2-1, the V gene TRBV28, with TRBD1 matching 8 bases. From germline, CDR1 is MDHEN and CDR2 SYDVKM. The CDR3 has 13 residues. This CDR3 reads CASDRAAYNEQFF. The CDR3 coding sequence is TGTGCATCGGACAGGGCTGCCTACAATGAGCAGTTCTTC.

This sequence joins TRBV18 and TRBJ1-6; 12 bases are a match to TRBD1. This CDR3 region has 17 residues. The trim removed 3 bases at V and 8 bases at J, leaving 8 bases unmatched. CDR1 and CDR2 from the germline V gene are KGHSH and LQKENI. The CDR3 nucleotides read TGTGCCAGCTCACCCACGGGACAGGGGGCAGGGGATTCACCCCTCCACTTT. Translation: CASSPTGQGAGDSPLHF.

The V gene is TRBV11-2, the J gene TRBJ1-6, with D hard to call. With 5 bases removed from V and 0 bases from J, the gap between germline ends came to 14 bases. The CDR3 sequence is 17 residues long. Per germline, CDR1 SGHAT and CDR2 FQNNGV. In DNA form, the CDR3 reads TGTGCCAGCAGCCCGCTCCCATACAGCTCCTATAATTCACCCCTCCACTTT. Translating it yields CASSPLPYSSYNSPLHF.

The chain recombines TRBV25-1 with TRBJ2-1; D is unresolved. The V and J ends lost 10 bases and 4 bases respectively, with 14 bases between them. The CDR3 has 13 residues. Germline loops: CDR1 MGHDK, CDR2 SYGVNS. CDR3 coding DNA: TGTGCCAATACAAAGTATCCTTACAATGAGCAGTTCTTC. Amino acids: CANTKYPYNEQFF. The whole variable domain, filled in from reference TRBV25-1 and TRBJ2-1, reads EADIYQTPRYLVIGTGKKITLECSQTMGHDKMYWYQQDPGMELHLIHYSYGVNSTEKGDLSSESTVSRIRTEHFPLTLESARPSHTSQYLCANTKYPYNEQFFGPGTRLTVL.

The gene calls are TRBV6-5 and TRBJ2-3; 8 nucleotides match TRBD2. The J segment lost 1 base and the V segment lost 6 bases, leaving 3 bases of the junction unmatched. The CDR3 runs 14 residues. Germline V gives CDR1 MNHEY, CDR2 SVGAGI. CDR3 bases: TGTGCCAGCAGCCAGACTAGCGGCACAGATACGCAGTATTTT. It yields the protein CASSQTSGTDTQYF.

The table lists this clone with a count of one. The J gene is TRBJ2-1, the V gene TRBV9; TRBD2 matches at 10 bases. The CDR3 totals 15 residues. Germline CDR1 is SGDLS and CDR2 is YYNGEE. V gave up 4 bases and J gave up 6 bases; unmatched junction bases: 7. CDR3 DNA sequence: TGTGCCAGCAGCCCACGAGCGGGAGGGCCCAATGAGCAGTTCTTC. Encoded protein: CASSPRAGGPNEQFF.

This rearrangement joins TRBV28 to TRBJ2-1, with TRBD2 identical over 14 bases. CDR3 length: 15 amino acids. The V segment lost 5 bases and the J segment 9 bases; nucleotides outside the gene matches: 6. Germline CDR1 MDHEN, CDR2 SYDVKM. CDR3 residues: CASSSGTSGSSEQFF. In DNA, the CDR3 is TGTGCCAGCAGTAGCGGGACTAGCGGGAGTAGTGAGCAGTTCTTC.

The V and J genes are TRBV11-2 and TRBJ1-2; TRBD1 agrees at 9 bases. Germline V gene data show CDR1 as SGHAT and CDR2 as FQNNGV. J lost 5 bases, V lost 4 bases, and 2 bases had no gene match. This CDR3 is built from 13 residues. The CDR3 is CASSSDRGYGYTF. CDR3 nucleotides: TGTGCCAGCAGCTCGGACAGGGGATATGGCTACACCTTC. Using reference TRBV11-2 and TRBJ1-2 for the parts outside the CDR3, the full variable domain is EAGVAQSPRYKIIEKRQSVAFWCNPISGHATLYWYQQILGQGPKLLIQFQNNGVVDDSQLPKDRFSAERLKGVDSTLKIQPAKLEDSAVYLCASSSDRGYGYTFGSGTRLTVV.

CDR3 loop: CASSHRQGGSEQFF. The CDR3 DNA reads TGTGCCAGCAGCCACCGACAGGGTGGCTCTGAGCAGTTCTTC. The genes are TRBV11-2 and TRBJ2-1; 7 nucleotides line up with TRBD1. CDR3 length equals 14 residues. Germline V gene data show CDR1 as SGHAT and CDR2 as FQNNGV. J lost 9 bases, V lost 5 bases, and 10 bases had no gene match.

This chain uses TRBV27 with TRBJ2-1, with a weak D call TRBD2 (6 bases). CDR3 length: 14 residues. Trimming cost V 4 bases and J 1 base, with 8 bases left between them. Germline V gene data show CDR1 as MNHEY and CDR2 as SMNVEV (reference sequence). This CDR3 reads CASSWGTSYNEQFF. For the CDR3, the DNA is TGTGCCAGCAGTTGGGGGACTTCCTACAATGAGCAGTTCTTC.

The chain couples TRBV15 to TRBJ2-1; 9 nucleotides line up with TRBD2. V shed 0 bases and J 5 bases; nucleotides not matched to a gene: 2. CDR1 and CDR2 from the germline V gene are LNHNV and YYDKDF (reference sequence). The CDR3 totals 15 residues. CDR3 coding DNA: TGTGCCACCAGCAGAGATAGCGGGGGCCACAATGAGCAGTTCTTC. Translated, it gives CATSRDSGGHNEQFF.

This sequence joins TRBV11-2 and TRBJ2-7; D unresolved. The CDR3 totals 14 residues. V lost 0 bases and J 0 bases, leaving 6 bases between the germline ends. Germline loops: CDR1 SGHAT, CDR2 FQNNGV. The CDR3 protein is CASSLDRFSYEQYF. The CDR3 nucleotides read TGTGCCAGCAGCTTAGACAGATTCTCCTACGAGCAGTACTTC.

Here the CDR3 reads CASGLAGEKTDTQYF. The CDR3, as DNA: TGCGCCAGCGGACTAGCGGGAGAAAAGACAGATACGCAGTATTTT. This chain joins TRBV5-1 and TRBJ2-3, with TRBD2 matching 13 bases. The CDR3 runs to 15 residues. V lost 7 bases and J lost 3; bases outside the gene matches: 5. Per the germline V gene, CDR1 is SGHRS and CDR2 is YFSETQ.

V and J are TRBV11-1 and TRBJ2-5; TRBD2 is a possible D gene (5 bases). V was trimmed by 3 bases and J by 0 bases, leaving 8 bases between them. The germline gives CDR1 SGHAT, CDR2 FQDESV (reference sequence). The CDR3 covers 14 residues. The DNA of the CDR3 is TGTGCCAGCAGCTTCTCAGCGGACCAAGAGACCCAGTACTTC. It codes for CASSFSADQETQYF.

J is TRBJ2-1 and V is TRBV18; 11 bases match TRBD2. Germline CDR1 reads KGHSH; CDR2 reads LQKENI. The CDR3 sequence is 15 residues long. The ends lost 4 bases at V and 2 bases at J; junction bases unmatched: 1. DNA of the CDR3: TGTGCCAGCTCACAGGGACTAGCGGCCTACAATGAGCAGTTCTTC. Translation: CASSQGLAAYNEQFF.

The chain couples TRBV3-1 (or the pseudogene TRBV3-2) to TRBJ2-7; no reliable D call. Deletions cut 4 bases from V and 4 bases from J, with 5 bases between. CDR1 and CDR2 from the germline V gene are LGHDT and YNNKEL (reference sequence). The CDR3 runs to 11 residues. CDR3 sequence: CASSRRYEQYF. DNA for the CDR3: TGTGCCAGCAGCCGCCGGTACGAGCAGTACTTC.

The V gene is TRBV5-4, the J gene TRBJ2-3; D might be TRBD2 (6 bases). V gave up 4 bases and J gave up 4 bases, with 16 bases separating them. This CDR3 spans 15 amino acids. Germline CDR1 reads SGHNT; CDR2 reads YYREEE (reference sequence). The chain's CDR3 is CASSPEGRNADTQYF. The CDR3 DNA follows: TGTGCCAGCAGCCCGGAGGGGAGGAACGCAGATACGCAGTATTTT. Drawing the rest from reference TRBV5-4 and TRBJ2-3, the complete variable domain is ETGVTQSPTHLIKTRGQQVTLRCSSQSGHNTVSWYQQALGQGPQFIFQYYREEENGRGNFPPRFSGLQFPNYSSELNVNALELDDSALYLCASSPEGRNADTQYFGPGTRLTVL.

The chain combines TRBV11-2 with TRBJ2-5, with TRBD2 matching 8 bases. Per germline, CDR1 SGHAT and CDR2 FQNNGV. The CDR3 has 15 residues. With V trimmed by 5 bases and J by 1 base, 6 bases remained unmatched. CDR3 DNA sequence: TGTGCCAGCAGCCCGACCCGGGGGGGCCAAGAGACCCAGTACTTC. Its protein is CASSPTRGGQETQYF.

The CDR3 nucleotides read TGTGCCAGCAGTAGCAGGTTCGGGAACACTGAAGCTTTCTTT. Protein sequence: CASSSRFGNTEAFF. This rearrangement joins TRBV6-5 to TRBJ1-1, with unresolved D. This CDR3 spans 14 amino acids. The V and J ends lost 5 bases and 1 base respectively, with 11 bases between them. Germline V lookup: CDR1 MNHEY, CDR2 SVGAGI.

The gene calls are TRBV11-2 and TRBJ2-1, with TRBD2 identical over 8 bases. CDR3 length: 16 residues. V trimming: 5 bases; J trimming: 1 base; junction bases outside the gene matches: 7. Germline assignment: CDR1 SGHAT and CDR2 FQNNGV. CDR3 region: CASSPATSGSYNEQFF. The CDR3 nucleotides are TGTGCCAGCAGCCCCGCCACTAGCGGTTCCTACAATGAGCAGTTCTTC.

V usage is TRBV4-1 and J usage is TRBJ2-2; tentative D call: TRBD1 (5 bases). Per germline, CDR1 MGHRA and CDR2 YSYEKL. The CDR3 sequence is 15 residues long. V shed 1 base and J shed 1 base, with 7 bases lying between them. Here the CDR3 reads CASSQGQGNTGELFF. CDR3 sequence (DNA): TGCGCCAGCAGCCAAGGGCAGGGGAACACCGGGGAGCTGTTTTTT.

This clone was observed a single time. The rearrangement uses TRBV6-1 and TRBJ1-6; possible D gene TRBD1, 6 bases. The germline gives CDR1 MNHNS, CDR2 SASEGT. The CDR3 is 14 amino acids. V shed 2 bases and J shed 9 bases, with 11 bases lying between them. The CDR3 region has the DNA TGTGCCAGCAGTGAACGGCAGGGGAGTTCACCCCTCCACTTT. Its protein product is CASSERQGSSPLHF.

The CDR3: CATSREGRYGYTF. The CDR3 DNA sequence: TGTGCCACCAGCAGAGAGGGGAGGTATGGCTACACCTTC. The chain joins TRBV15 to TRBJ1-2, with unresolved D. The CDR3 spans 13 residues. Per the germline V gene, CDR1 is LNHNV and CDR2 is YYDKDF (reference sequence). The V end was cut by 0 bases, the J end by 5 bases, with 7 bases between.

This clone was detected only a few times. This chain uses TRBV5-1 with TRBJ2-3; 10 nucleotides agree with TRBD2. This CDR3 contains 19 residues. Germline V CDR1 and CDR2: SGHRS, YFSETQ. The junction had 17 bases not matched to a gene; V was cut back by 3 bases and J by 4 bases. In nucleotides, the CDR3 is TGCGCCAGCAGCTACTTGGGGTCATTCGCTAGCGGGGGAGCAGATACGCAGTATTTT. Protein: CASSYLGSFASGGADTQYF.